Described below is a single TCR beta chain sequence and its context. The sample originates from a study of blood T cell repertoires in COVID-19. At the level of the study: Sources were T cells, B-cell-depleted T cells, or PBMCs; the material itself was cDNA or gDNA.

Assay: immunoSEQ multiplex PCR; the TCRdb copy retains only in-frame clones and omits some. The sample records 400,000 to 450,000 clones, less than 95% being singletons. The receptor was derived from a man younger than 35 who had recovered from COVID-19. Sequencing was performed on PBMCs or T cells enriched from blood (not recorded which).

Here the CDR3 DNA reads TGTGCCAGCTCACCTAACAAGAAAACTGAAGCTTTCTTT. The encoded protein is CASSPNKKTEAFF. This rearrangement joins TRBV18 to TRBJ1-1; D uncertain. The CDR3 loop spans 13 amino acids. V gave up 3 bases and J gave up 5 bases, with 10 bases separating them. The germline gives CDR1 KGHSH, CDR2 LQKENI.